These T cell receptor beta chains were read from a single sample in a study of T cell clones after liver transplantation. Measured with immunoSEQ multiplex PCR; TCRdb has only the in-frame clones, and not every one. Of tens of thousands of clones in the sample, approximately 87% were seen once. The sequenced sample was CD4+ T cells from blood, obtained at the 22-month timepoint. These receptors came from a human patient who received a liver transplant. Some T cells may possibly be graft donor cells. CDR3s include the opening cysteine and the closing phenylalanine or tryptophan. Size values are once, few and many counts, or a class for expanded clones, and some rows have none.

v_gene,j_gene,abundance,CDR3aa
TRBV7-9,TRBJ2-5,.,CASSRRTSGGYQETQYF
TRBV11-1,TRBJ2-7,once,CASSRDRYYEQYF
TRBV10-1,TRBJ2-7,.,CATKVRTRRGSYEQYF
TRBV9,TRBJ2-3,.,CASSPRDGGTQYF
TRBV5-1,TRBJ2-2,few,CASRTIRDTSTGELFF
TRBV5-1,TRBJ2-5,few,CASSALQGAAETQYF
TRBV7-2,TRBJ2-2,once,CASSLASGRGELFF
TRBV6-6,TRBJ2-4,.,CASSHPGQPQGNIQYF
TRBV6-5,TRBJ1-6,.,CASSYSWDGNSPLHF
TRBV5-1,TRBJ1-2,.,CASSLGPPRPGDGYTF
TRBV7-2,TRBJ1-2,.,CASSLGGTGLYGYTF
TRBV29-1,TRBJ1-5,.,CSVGERGQPQHF
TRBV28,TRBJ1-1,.,CASSFDRGLTEAFF
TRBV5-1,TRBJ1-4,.,CASKEETIPDEKLFF
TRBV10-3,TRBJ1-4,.,CAISESKGVNEKLFF
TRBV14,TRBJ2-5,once,CASSQDLRGARETQYF
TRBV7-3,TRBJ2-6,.,CASSLSPGSGANVLTF